This T cell receptor beta chain stems from a study of blood T cells in healthy people across ages. Together with a sample-barcoded 5' primer, a J-beta primer mix was included in a second PCR lasting roughly 6 to 12 cycles. Each CDR3 protein gets one entry after TCRdb re-called the 5' RACE reads with MiXCR. The table includes about 1.4 million distinct CDR3 sequences, 55% to 75% detected once. This CDR3 is 14 amino acids long. Per the germline V gene, CDR1 is SQVTM and CDR2 is ANQGSEA. With V trimmed by 4 bases and J by 8 bases, 10 bases remained unmatched. This clonotype has more than one count but fewer than ten.

The material sequenced was blood. The source is a man younger than 30 in good health. V is TRBV29-1 and J is TRBJ1-2; TRBD1 agrees at 10 bases. CDR3: CSVGIRQGAGGYTF. CDR3 nucleotides: TGCAGCGTTGGAATACGACAGGGGGCAGGGGGCTACACCTTC.